Following are 10 T cell receptor beta chains from one sample sequenced in a study of blood T cell repertoires in COVID-19. TCRdb's copy holds only in-frame clones and misses some; the assay was immunoSEQ multiplex PCR. The table shows about 230,000 clones, with 65% to 90% occurring only once. Sample: peripheral blood. These receptors all come from a woman aged 50 to 60 with acute or convalescent COVID-19.

V gene TRBV29-1 combines with J gene TRBJ1-4; TRBD1 might be the D (5 bases). Trimming removed 5 bases from V and 8 bases from J, with 15 bases in between. CDR3 length: 13 residues. Germline-derived CDR1 and CDR2 are SQVTM and ANQGSEA. This chain's CDR3 is CSVSRQNGEKLFF. The CDR3 DNA reads as TGCAGCGTTTCCCGACAGAACGGGGAAAAACTGTTTTTT.

This clone has just one count. The V and J genes are TRBV5-8 and TRBJ1-5; D may be TRBD1 (6 bases). V lost 4 bases and J 0 bases, leaving 11 bases between the germline ends. The CDR3 sequence is 15 residues long. Germline-derived CDR1 and CDR2 are SGHTS and YDEGEE. As DNA, the CDR3 is TGTGCCAGCAGCGTACAGGGATATAGCAATCAGCCCCAGCATTTT. This gives the protein CASSVQGYSNQPQHF.

The V call is TRBV28, the J call TRBJ2-3, with 7 bases matching TRBD1. The V gene end was trimmed by 8 bases and the J gene end by 8 bases; junction bases not matched to a gene: 7. This CDR3 is 12 amino acids long. Germline V gene lookup returns CDR1 MDHEN and CDR2 SYDVKM. The CDR3 coding sequence is TGTGCCAGCCTAGGGGGCTTAGGTACGCAGTATTTT. It translates to CASLGGLGTQYF.

CDR3 residues: CASIPRGLGPEAFF. The CDR3 bases are TGTGCCAGCATACCCAGGGGCCTCGGGCCTGAAGCTTTCTTT. The V gene is TRBV28, the J gene TRBJ1-1, with TRBD1 as a possible D gene (6 bases). Germline loops: CDR1 MDHEN, CDR2 SYDVKM. Trimming took 7 bases from V and 6 from J, leaving 18 bases between them. The CDR3 runs to 14 residues. Using reference TRBV28 and TRBJ1-1 for the parts outside the CDR3, the full variable domain is DVKVTQSSRYLVKRTGEKVFLECVQDMDHENMFWYRQDPGLGLRLIYFSYDVKMKEKGDIPEGYSVSREKKERFSLILESASTNQTSMYLCASIPRGLGPEAFFGQGTRLTVV.

This chain links TRBV6-5 with TRBJ2-7, with D perhaps matching TRBD2 (5 bases). V was shortened by 0 bases and J by 1 base, with 13 bases between the two germline ends. Germline assignment: CDR1 MNHEY and CDR2 SVGAGI. The CDR3 is 16 residues long. The CDR3 loop reads CASSYSARGLSYEQYF. The CDR3 nucleotides are TGTGCCAGCAGTTACTCGGCTCGCGGGTTATCCTACGAGCAGTACTTC.

This chain uses TRBV28 with TRBJ1-1; D unresolved. V lost 3 bases and J 8 bases, leaving 10 bases between the germline ends. This CDR3 is built from 12 residues. Germline assignment: CDR1 MDHEN and CDR2 SYDVKM. CDR3 loop: CASSLNKQEAFF. CDR3 DNA: TGTGCCAGCAGTTTGAATAAACAGGAAGCTTTCTTT.

For the CDR3, the DNA is TGTGCCAGCAGTTTACAGGGGCCCAATAATTCACCCCTCCACTTT. Its protein is CASSLQGPNNSPLHF. The V and J genes are TRBV28 and TRBJ1-6, with TRBD1 as a possible D gene (6 bases). With 2 bases removed from V and 5 bases from J, the gap between germline ends came to 10 bases. This CDR3 is built from 15 residues. Germline lookup yields CDR1 MDHEN and CDR2 SYDVKM.

The chain combines TRBV4-1 with TRBJ2-7, with 7 bases that match TRBD1. The CDR3 consists of 16 residues. V dropped 0 bases and J dropped 0; count of bases not matched to a gene: 5. The germline CDR1 and CDR2 sequences are MGHRA and YSYEKL. CDR3 in DNA: TGCGCCAGCAGCCAAGATCCCGGGACAGCCTCCTACGAGCAGTACTTC. Its protein product is CASSQDPGTASYEQYF.

This clone was detected only a few times. The V and J genes are TRBV11-2 and TRBJ2-5; tentatively, D is TRBD2 (5 bases). CDR3 length: 17 amino acids. CDR1 and CDR2 from the germline V gene are SGHAT and FQNNGV. V dropped 5 bases and J dropped 0 bases, with 19 bases sitting between them. CDR3 in amino acids: CASSPSLGRGYQETQYF. As DNA, the CDR3 is TGTGCCAGCAGCCCATCTTTAGGCCGCGGGTACCAAGAGACCCAGTACTTC.

This chain joins TRBV11-2 and TRBJ1-2, with D possibly being TRBD1 (6 bases). The CDR3 runs 15 residues. V lost 5 bases and J 7 bases, leaving 20 bases between the germline ends. Germline CDR1 SGHAT, CDR2 FQNNGV. The CDR3, as DNA: TGTGCCAGCAGCGGCCGCCCGGACAGTTCGGTTGGCTACACCTTC. Its translation is CASSGRPDSSVGYTF.